Below, 10 T cell receptor beta chains from the same sample are listed, as sequenced in a study of immune evolution from preneoplasia to lung adenocarcinoma. Produced via immunoSEQ multiplex PCR; TCRdb's table is partial and in-frame only. The sample holds around 5,000 clones, just under 80% seen once. Sequencing was done on a sample of FFPE normal lung tissue adjacent to the tumor. These receptors were obtained from a person between 50 and 69 years old with lung adenocarcinoma.

The rearrangement uses TRBV5-4 and TRBJ2-5; TRBD2 matches at 8 bases. The V gene's germline CDR1 is SGHNT and CDR2 YYREEE (reference sequence). The CDR3 spans 15 residues. Unmatched junction bases numbered 10, after V lost 4 bases and J lost 5 bases. For the CDR3, the DNA is TGTGCCAGCAGCCGCACTAGCGGAGGGGGGGAGACCCAGTACTTC. Protein sequence: CASSRTSGGGETQYF.

This clone was seen only once. V and J are TRBV6-5 and TRBJ1-4; D may be TRBD1 (5 bases). V lost 0 bases to trimming and J lost 8 bases, with 13 bases between them. Germline CDR1 reads MNHEY; CDR2 reads SVGAGI. The CDR3 is made up of 15 amino acids. The CDR3 region has the DNA TGTGCCAGCAGTTACTCCAGGGACCTCCCCGAAAAACTGTTTTTT. Translating gives CASSYSRDLPEKLFF.

The gene calls are TRBV5-6 and TRBJ2-1; TRBD2 aligns across 9 bases. Unmatched junction bases numbered 14, after V lost 3 bases and J lost 4 bases. Per the germline V gene, CDR1 is SGHDT and CDR2 is YYEEEE. CDR3 size: 18 residues. CDR3 in DNA: TGTGCCAGCAGCTCAGAACCCACCGGGACTAGCTTTTACAATGAGCAGTTCTTC. This encodes CASSSEPTGTSFYNEQFF.

This clone was recorded once. The genes are TRBV7-3 and TRBJ2-3; 10 positions match TRBD2. The CDR3 consists of 15 residues. The J segment lost 1 base and the V segment lost 6 bases, leaving 4 bases of the junction unmatched. The germline CDR1 and CDR2 sequences are SGHTA and FQGTGA. CDR3 sequence (DNA): TGTGCCAGCAGTACCGGGACTAGCGGCACAGATACGCAGTATTTT. Its protein product is CASSTGTSGTDTQYF.

The chain recombines TRBV9 with TRBJ2-7; D gene unclear. Germline V gives CDR1 SGDLS, CDR2 YYNGEE. CDR3 length equals 15 residues. The V and J ends lost 0 bases and 2 bases respectively, with 12 bases between them. The CDR3 sequence: CASSVGSGSTYEQYF. For the CDR3, the DNA is TGTGCCAGCAGCGTAGGGTCCGGGTCTACCTACGAGCAGTACTTC.

This chain connects TRBV20-1 to TRBJ2-7; D is possibly TRBD2 (5 bases). V shed 3 bases and J shed 7 bases, with 10 bases lying between them. CDR1 DFQATT and CDR2 SNEGSKA come from the germline V gene (reference sequence). This CDR3 region has 11 residues. CDR3 region: CSASEGGEQYF. The CDR3, as DNA: TGCAGTGCTAGTGAGGGCGGGGAGCAGTACTTC.

The J gene is TRBJ2-6, the V gene TRBV6-6; no firm D call. In germline, CDR1 is MNHNY, CDR2 SVGAGI (reference sequence). Trimming left V 4 bases short and J 0 bases short, with 4 bases between. The CDR3 length is 14 residues. Written as DNA, the CDR3 is TGTGCCAGCAGTTTCAGCTCTGGGGCCAACGTCCTGACTTTC. It translates to CASSFSSGANVLTF.

The chain carries TRBV29-1 and TRBJ1-4, with 7 bases that match TRBD1. The CDR3 is made up of 13 amino acids. Germline V gene lookup returns CDR1 SQVTM and CDR2 ANQGSEA. J gave up 3 bases and V 7 bases, and 5 bases lay outside the gene matches. The chain's CDR3 is CSARGRANEKLFF. The CDR3 DNA follows: TGCAGCGCGAGGGGGCGAGCTAATGAAAAACTGTTTTTT.

The rearrangement links TRBV4-1 to TRBJ2-7; no firm D call. Germline V gene data show CDR1 as MGHRA and CDR2 as YSYEKL. This CDR3 is 13 amino acids long. The V gene lost 3 bases and the J gene lost 4 bases, with 10 bases spanning the gap. The CDR3 reads CASSQDTTYEQYF. The CDR3 DNA reads TGCGCCAGCAGCCAGGATACCACTTACGAGCAGTACTTC.

The V call is TRBV30, the J call TRBJ1-3; 14 nucleotides align to TRBD2. Gene TRBJ2-2 matches the end of the DNA better, so the J call may be wrong. The CDR3 sequence is 15 residues long. CDR1 is GTSNPN and CDR2 is SVGIG in the germline V gene (reference sequence). The CDR3 region has the DNA TGTGCCTGGGGACTAGCGGGGGGAATTGTCGGGGAGCTGTTTTTT. This codes for CAWGLAGGIVGELFF.